The entry below gives a single TCR beta chain sequence along with its context. Its antigen remains unidentified. No quality values exist for individual bases; no much larger clone is one base distant. The data are from a study of blood T cells in healthy people across ages (dated by TCRdb to the mid-2010s). Study-level background: In model experiments, roughly one uniquely barcoded TCR beta cDNA molecule per two T cells was captured by template switching. Age-related changes in TCR beta repertoire diversity were measured in the study by deep sequencing normalized with unique cDNA molecular identifiers. The donors were split into four age groups: young (average about 15 years), middle-aged (around 40), aged (approximately 60) and long-lived (roughly 88). To avoid experimental bias, donors of different ages were distributed randomly across sequencing lanes. Using the same blood draw, the study looked at two additional independent replicas of 1 million unique cDNA reads for two donors, one aged 18 to 30 and the other aged 80 or older. The study at large found these results: The long-lived group showed more naive CD4+ T cells, fewer expanded clones and increased TCR diversity than the aged group, suggesting age selection. Estimates of total diversity based on one million sequenced T cells were regarded as lower bounds and as underestimates. There was a strong correlation between observed TCR beta diversity and the percentage of naive T cells measured by flow cytometry. As age increased, observed TCR beta diversity per million T cells dropped in a roughly linear way, and a significant reduction was already evident by age roughly 36. Bulk unsorted PBMC profiling prevented conclusive comparison of naive and antigen-experienced compartments. Because the CMV infection status of the donors was unknown, age-related changes in expanded clonotypes may potentially have been confounded.

Donors were a few dozen systemically healthy Caucasian individuals from Russia aged 6 to 90 years. Around 9.7 milliliters of peripheral blood were collected from each donor into EDTA-treated Vacutainer tubes. PBMCs were isolated by Ficoll-Paque density-gradient centrifugation, with at least 6.5 million obtained per sample. Total RNA was extracted from PBMCs with Trizol reagent, with at least 5.5 micrograms obtained per sample. For every donor, flow cytometry on a PBMC aliquot measured the percentage of naive CD45RAhigh/CD27high T cells. The library came from 5' RACE. TCRdb records Illumina HiSeq 2500 as the sequencer. A second roughly 6 to 11 cycle PCR used a sample-barcoded 5' primer and a J-beta primer mix. A template-switch 5' adaptor carrying 12 random nucleotides introduced a unique molecular identifier onto each TCR beta cDNA molecule. At least 2.5 million CDR3-containing paired-end reads were obtained from each sample. The Mint cDNA synthesis kit, primed by a TRBC-specific oligonucleotide, was used to synthesize first-strand cDNA from all RNA. Following uracil-DNA glycosylase treatment, all cDNA underwent a first 18-cycle PCR with the universal primers M1SS and BC2_uni_R. From the authors' description of their analysis: For normalization, 1 million high-quality reads, each with a distinct molecular identifier, were randomly selected from each sample. Instead of being binned into consensus sequences, reads that shared molecular identifiers were thrown out. MiTCR, set to a Q25 quality threshold and the strictest error-elimination algorithm, was used for CDR3 identification, clonotype clustering and error correction. A nonparametric unseen species model with Euler transformation was used to estimate a lower bound on total TCR beta diversity. TCRdb cleaned the public reads at Q25 with fastp, built clones with MiXCR and kept in-frame beta chains. Every entry covers one CDR3 protein and lists the most common genes and DNA from its rows. These V and J calls are TCRdb output, not the study's own analysis. The sample data list 1.4 million or so distinct CDR3 sequences, and roughly 43% of these were observed just once. About 3.8% of the sample lies in the top ten.

The sequence derives from a woman under 30 in good health. Sequenced material: blood.

The CDR3 here reads CASREFNEQFF. The DNA sequence reads TGCGCCAGCAGAGAGTTCAATGAGCAGTTCTTC. The rearranged segments are TRBV5-1 and TRBJ2-1, with the D gene too uncertain to name. The CDR3 has 11 amino acids, counting the end cysteine and phenylalanine. Only CDR3 DNA is held: 33 bases, read in frame from base 1. According to the germline V gene, CDR1 reads SGHRS and CDR2 reads YFSETQ. V is cut by 5 bases and J by 6 bases, and the space between the germline ends is 6 bases.